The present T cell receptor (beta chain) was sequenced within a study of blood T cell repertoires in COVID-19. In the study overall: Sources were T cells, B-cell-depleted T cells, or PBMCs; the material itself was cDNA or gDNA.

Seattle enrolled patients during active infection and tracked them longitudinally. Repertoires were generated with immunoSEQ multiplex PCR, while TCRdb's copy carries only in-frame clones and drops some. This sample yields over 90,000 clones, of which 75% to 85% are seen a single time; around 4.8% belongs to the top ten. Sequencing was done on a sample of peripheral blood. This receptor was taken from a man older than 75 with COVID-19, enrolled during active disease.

CDR3 loop: CASSPLGLAGFYEQYF. The DNA for the CDR3 is TGTGCCAGTAGTCCCCTGGGACTAGCGGGGTTCTACGAGCAGTACTTC. The chain carries TRBV19 and TRBJ2-7; 13 bases line up with TRBD2. The CDR3 is made up of 16 amino acids. The J segment lost 3 bases and the V segment lost 5 bases, leaving 7 bases of the junction unmatched. Germline CDR1 reads LNHDA; CDR2 reads SQIVND (reference sequence).